This TCR beta chain originates from a study of T cell responses to AZD1222 COVID-19 vaccine. Assay: immunoSEQ multiplex PCR; the TCRdb copy retains only in-frame clones and omits some. This table holds fewer than 110,000 clones, around 89% found once. The CDR3 covers 15 residues. Trimming removed 1 base from V and 5 bases from J, with 15 bases in between. Per the germline V gene, CDR1 is SGHTA and CDR2 is FQGTGA. The specimen comprised peripheral blood, sampled on day 0 of AZD1222 vaccination. This TCR was sampled from an adult in good health. This chain joins TRBV7-3 and TRBJ2-7, with D perhaps assigned TRBD1 or TRBD2 (5 bases each). CDR3 DNA: TGTGCCAGCAGCTTAAGTCCGGGACCCGCACACGAGCAGTACTTC. Protein sequence: CASSLSPGPAHEQYF.